This T cell receptor beta chain was captured by sequencing in a study of neurological immune-mediated disorders. This clonotype has at least ten counts. Its antigen is undetermined. CDR1 and CDR2 (germline): DFQATT, SNEGSKA (reference sequence). Trimming pared 0 bases from V and 4 bases from J, leaving 12 bases between. This CDR3 contains 14 residues. Study outcomes and limitations: None of the CDR3 amino acid sequences of expanded clones were shared across subjects, and this suggested private repertoires in all groups.

The time point is: longitudinal time-point 1 (baseline). Unsorted libraries came from 2 million PBMCs stored at -80 °C. MiXCR, applied by TCRdb to the 5' RACE reads, yields one record per CDR3 protein. The profile shows 60,000 to 90,000 distinct CDR3 sequences, more than 8.5% of them singletons. The chain joins TRBV20-1 to TRBJ1-1; the D is unclear. The TCR originated in a man younger than 45 in good health. The sequenced material came from PBMCs. CDR3 region: CSAREKVWGTEAFF. Here the CDR3 DNA reads TGCAGTGCTAGAGAGAAGGTTTGGGGCACTGAAGCTTTCTTT.